Shown below are 12 T cell receptor beta chains from a single sample sequenced in a study of shared clonotypes between healthy human individuals. The table came from immunoSEQ multiplex PCR; TCRdb's copy has only in-frame clones and leaves some out. The sample includes nearly 1 million clones, approximately 80% of them seen just once. The sequenced material came from memory CD4+ T cells sorted from blood. The subset was: CD45RA-negative fraction. Receptors originate from a man aged 18 to 35 in good health.

With respect to this clone: Other DNA sequences in this specimen translate into the identical CDR3. The chain couples TRBV4-3 to TRBJ1-4, with D maybe TRBD1 (5 bases). This CDR3 is built from 16 residues. Germline V gene lookup returns CDR1 LGHNA and CDR2 YSLEER. The germline V and J ends were trimmed by 0 bases and 3 bases, with 11 bases remaining between them. The CDR3 sequence: CASSQERGRPNEKLFF. Written as DNA, the CDR3 is TGCGCCAGCAGCCAAGAGAGGGGCAGGCCTAATGAAAAACTGTTTTTT.

The genes are TRBV9 and TRBJ2-5; 8 nucleotides match TRBD2. CDR1 is SGDLS and CDR2 is YYNGEE in the germline V gene. The V gene end was trimmed by 5 bases and the J gene end by 3 bases; junction bases not matched to a gene: 12. This CDR3 has 16 residues. CDR3 in amino acids: CASSAGGVAGKETQYF. The CDR3 nucleotides read TGTGCCAGCAGTGCCGGGGGAGTAGCGGGGAAAGAGACCCAGTACTTC.

The CDR3 spells CASSLGDGLFTDTQYF. The CDR3 bases are TGTGCCAGCAGCCTGGGGGACGGATTGTTCACAGATACGCAGTATTTT. The rearrangement uses TRBV11-2 and TRBJ2-3, with D perhaps being TRBD1 or TRBD2 (5 bases each). The CDR3 loop spans 16 amino acids. The V gene's germline CDR1 is SGHAT and CDR2 FQNNGV. Trimming pared 5 bases from V and 2 bases from J, leaving 17 bases between.

In its sample, this clone was seen a few times. The chain combines TRBV9 with TRBJ2-1, with D tentatively TRBD1 (5 bases). Germline-derived CDR1 and CDR2 are SGDLS and YYNGEE. The CDR3 is made up of 15 amino acids. V was trimmed by 0 bases and J by 6 bases, leaving 13 bases between them. CDR3 sequence: CASSVGAGYVNEQFF. CDR3 bases: TGTGCCAGCAGCGTAGGGGCAGGGTACGTCAATGAGCAGTTCTTC.

Notes on this clone: In the same sample, other DNA sequences code for this CDR3. V gene TRBV29-1 combines with J gene TRBJ2-1, with 7 positions matching TRBD2. CDR3 length: 13 residues. CDR1 SQVTM and CDR2 ANQGSEA come from the germline V gene. The V gene end was trimmed by 4 bases and the J gene end by 0 bases; junction bases not matched to a gene: 0. CDR3 amino acids: CSVGGSSYNEQFF. CDR3 coding DNA: TGCAGCGTTGGCGGGAGCTCCTACAATGAGCAGTTCTTC.

This chain uses TRBV9 with TRBJ2-3; D is uncertain. The ends were cut back, 2 bases at V and 0 bases at J, with 10 bases in the middle. Germline V gene lookup returns CDR1 SGDLS and CDR2 YYNGEE. CDR3 length equals 15 residues. This chain's CDR3 is CASSVFQDSTDTQYF. For the CDR3, the DNA is TGTGCCAGCAGCGTTTTTCAGGACAGCACAGATACGCAGTATTTT. Complete variable domain (other parts from reference TRBV9 and TRBJ2-3): DSGVTQTPKHLITATGQRVTLRCSPRSGDLSVYWYQQSLDQGLQFLIQYYNGEERAKGNILERFSAQQFPDLHSELNLSSLELGDSALYFCASSVFQDSTDTQYFGPGTRLTVL.

The sample holds a few counts of this clone. This sequence joins TRBV29-1 and TRBJ2-5; TRBD2 is a possible D gene (6 bases). The CDR3 consists of 11 residues. Deletions cut 6 bases from V and 4 bases from J, with 9 bases between. CDR1 and CDR2 (germline): SQVTM, ANQGSEA. CDR3 nucleotide sequence: TGCAGCGTCGGACTACCAGAGACCCAGTACTTC. It specifies CSVGLPETQYF. Using reference TRBV29-1 and TRBJ2-5 for the parts outside the CDR3, the full variable domain is SAVISQKPSRDICQRGTSLTIQCQVDSQVTMMFWYRQQPGQSLTLIATANQGSEATYESGFVIDKFPISRPNLTFSTLTVSNMSPEDSSIYLCSVGLPETQYFGPGTRLLVL.

In this sample, this clone turned up once. The chain uses TRBV30 and TRBJ2-5; 7 bases are a match to TRBD2. Germline assignment: CDR1 GTSNPN and CDR2 SVGIG (reference sequence). This CDR3 has 15 residues. Germline trimming cut 2 bases from V and 5 bases from J; bases unmatched to any gene: 11. Here the CDR3 DNA reads TGTGCCTGGAGTCAAGGGAACGGGGGGTTGGAGACCCAGTACTTC. Amino acids: CAWSQGNGGLETQYF.

This rearrangement joins TRBV5-1 to TRBJ2-1; possible D gene TRBD2, 7 bases. This CDR3 spans 16 amino acids. V lost 1 base to trimming and J lost 5 bases, with 16 bases between them. Germline-derived CDR1 and CDR2 are SGHRS and YFSETQ. Here the CDR3 DNA reads TGCGCCAGCAGCTTGCAACCGGGGGGCGTCGACAATGAGCAGTTCTTC. Residues: CASSLQPGGVDNEQFF.

This chain joins TRBV4-3 and TRBJ2-7; 7 bases align to TRBD2. After removal of 2 bases from V and 1 base from J, the junction contained 8 bases not matched to a gene. The CDR3 runs to 16 residues. Germline loops: CDR1 LGHNA, CDR2 YSLEER. The DNA for the CDR3 is TGCGCCAGCAGCCAAACTTCGGGAGGACCATCCTACGAGCAGTACTTC. Translating gives CASSQTSGGPSYEQYF.

J is TRBJ1-1 and V is TRBV7-8, with D uncertain. Germline CDR1 SGHVS, CDR2 FQNEAQ. The CDR3 covers 15 residues. The ends were cut back, 1 base at V and 1 base at J, with 10 bases in the middle. The CDR3 protein is CASSLGEKRNTEAFF. The DNA of the CDR3 is TGTGCCAGCAGCTTAGGGGAAAAACGGAACACTGAAGCTTTCTTT.

The chain joins TRBV5-4 to TRBJ2-1; unclear D gene. Germline V gene sequence: CDR1 SGHNT, CDR2 YYREEE (reference sequence). The CDR3 is 13 amino acids. Trimming pared 4 bases from V and 4 bases from J, leaving 9 bases between. The CDR3 sequence: CASSPPGYNEQFF. The CDR3 bases are TGTGCCAGCAGCCCCCCCGGGTACAATGAGCAGTTCTTC.